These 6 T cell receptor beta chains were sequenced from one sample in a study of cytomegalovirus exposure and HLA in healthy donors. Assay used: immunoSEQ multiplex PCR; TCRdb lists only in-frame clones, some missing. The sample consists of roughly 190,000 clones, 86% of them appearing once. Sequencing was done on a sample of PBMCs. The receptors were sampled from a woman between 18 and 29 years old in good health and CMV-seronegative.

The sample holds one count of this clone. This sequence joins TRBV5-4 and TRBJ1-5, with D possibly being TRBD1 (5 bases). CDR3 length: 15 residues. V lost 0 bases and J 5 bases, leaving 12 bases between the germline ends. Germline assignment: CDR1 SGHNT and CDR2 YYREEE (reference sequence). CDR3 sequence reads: CASSLGGTGDQPQHF. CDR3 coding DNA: TGTGCCAGCAGCTTGGGGGGAACGGGGGATCAGCCCCAGCATTTT.

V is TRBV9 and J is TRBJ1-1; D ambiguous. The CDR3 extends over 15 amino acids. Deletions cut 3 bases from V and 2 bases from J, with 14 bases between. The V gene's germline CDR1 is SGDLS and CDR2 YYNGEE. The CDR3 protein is CASSALPEANTEAFF. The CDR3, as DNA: TGTGCCAGCAGCGCCCTCCCGGAGGCTAACACTGAAGCTTTCTTT.

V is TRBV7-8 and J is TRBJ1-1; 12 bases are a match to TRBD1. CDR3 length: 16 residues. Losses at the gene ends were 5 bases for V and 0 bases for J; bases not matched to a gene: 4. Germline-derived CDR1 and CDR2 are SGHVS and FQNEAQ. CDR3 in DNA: TGTGCCAGCAGCCCGGGACAGGGGGCCATGAACACTGAAGCTTTCTTT. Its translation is CASSPGQGAMNTEAFF.

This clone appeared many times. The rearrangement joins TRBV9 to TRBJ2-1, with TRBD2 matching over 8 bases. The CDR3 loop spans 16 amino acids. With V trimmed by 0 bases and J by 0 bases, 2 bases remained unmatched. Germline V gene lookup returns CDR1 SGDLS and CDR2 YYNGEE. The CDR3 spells CASSVVRGGSYNEQFF. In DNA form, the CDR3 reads TGTGCCAGCAGCGTAGTCCGGGGGGGCTCCTACAATGAGCAGTTCTTC.

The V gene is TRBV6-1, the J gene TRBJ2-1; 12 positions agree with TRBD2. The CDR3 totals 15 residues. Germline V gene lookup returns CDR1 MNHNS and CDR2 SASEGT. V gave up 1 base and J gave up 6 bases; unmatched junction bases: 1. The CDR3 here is CASSEETSGGNEQFF. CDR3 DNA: TGTGCCAGCAGTGAAGAGACTAGCGGGGGCAATGAGCAGTTCTTC.

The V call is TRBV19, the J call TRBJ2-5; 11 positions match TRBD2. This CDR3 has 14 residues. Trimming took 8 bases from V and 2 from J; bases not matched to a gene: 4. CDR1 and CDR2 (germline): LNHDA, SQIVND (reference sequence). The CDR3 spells CASGTSGGQETQYF. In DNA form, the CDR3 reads TGTGCCAGTGGAACTAGCGGGGGACAAGAGACCCAGTACTTC.